Detailed here is one T cell receptor (beta chain). The antigen is unknown. The sample comes from a study of cytomegalovirus exposure and HLA in healthy donors. At the level of the study: Among the 400 or so donors who were genotyped, roughly 86% fell in the genetic ancestry cluster that is associated with self-reported Caucasian donors. Study conclusions and caveats: Association of a missense DCLRE1C variant with TCR beta V- and J-gene trimming was reported in a later analysis. Altogether, some 160 TCR beta chains were recorded as cytomegalovirus-associated.

CDR3 length: 17 residues. Germline V gene lookup returns CDR1 KGHSH and CDR2 LQKENI. The V end lost 2 bases, the J end lost 4 bases, and 18 bases lay between the germline ends. The PCR had 60 Vbeta and 13 Jbeta primers. Measured with immunoSEQ multiplex PCR; TCRdb has only the in-frame clones, and not every one. This table has about 140,000 clones, roughly four fifths appearing once. This TCR derives from a woman aged 40 to 50 in good health and CMV-seronegative. The chain is built from TRBV18 and TRBJ1-3; TRBD1 might be the D (5 bases). The sequencing input was PBMCs. CDR3 nucleotides: TGTGCCAGCTCACCATTTCCCGACAGCCAAAACGGAAACACCATATATTTT. Translated: CASSPFPDSQNGNTIYF.